This T cell receptor beta chain was captured by sequencing in a study of OX40 agonist ivuxolimab in advanced cancers. Produced via immunoSEQ multiplex PCR; TCRdb's table is partial and in-frame only. The table shows under 50,000 clones, with almost 90% occurring only once. CDR1 is SGHRS, CDR2 YFSETQ, per germline. After removal of 0 bases from V and 3 bases from J, the junction contained 8 bases not matched to a gene. This CDR3 region has 18 residues. V usage is TRBV5-1 and J usage is TRBJ2-1, with 11 bases lining up with TRBD2. The receptor was derived from an adult with an advanced solid tumor such as melanoma, head and neck, liver or kidney cancer. Here the sequenced sample was CD4+ or CD8+ T cells sorted from blood, taken in a trial of the OX40 agonist ivuxolimab. CDR3 DNA sequence: TGCGCCAGCAGCTTGGCCCCCTTACTAGCGGGAGTCTACAATGAGCAGTTCTTC. This sequence encodes CASSLAPLLAGVYNEQFF.